A selection of T cell receptor beta chains follows, all from one sample in a study of cytomegalovirus exposure and HLA in healthy donors. The repertoire was sequenced with immunoSEQ multiplex PCR; TCRdb's copy has only in-frame clones and lacks some. The sample yields over 100,000 clones, 75% to 90% seen once. Sequenced sample: PBMCs. Receptors originate from a woman aged 50 to 65 in good health and CMV-seropositive. Both conserved end residues are part of each CDR3. Fields, in order: clone size, D gene, J gene, V gene, CDR3 length, CDR3 protein, CDR3 DNA. D genes are given only for firm matches. Some rows mark clone size as missing; the rest say once, few, many or name a class of expanded clone.

clone size: -
D gene: -
J gene: TRBJ1-5
V gene: TRBV6-1
CDR3 length: 15
CDR3 protein: CASSERQGTNQPQHF
CDR3 DNA: TGTGCCAGCAGTGAAAGGCAGGGGACCAATCAGCCCCAGCATTTT

clone size: -
D gene: -
J gene: TRBJ2-5
V gene: TRBV7-9
CDR3 length: 11
CDR3 protein: CASSSVETQYF
CDR3 DNA: TGTGCCAGCAGCTCCGTGGAGACCCAGTACTTC

clone size: -
D gene: TRBD1
J gene: TRBJ1-1
V gene: TRBV7-9
CDR3 length: 17
CDR3 protein: CASSIPGQGSLNTEAFF
CDR3 DNA: TGTGCCAGCAGCATACCGGGACAGGGGTCTTTGAACACTGAAGCTTTCTTT

clone size: -
D gene: -
J gene: TRBJ2-6
V gene: TRBV7-9
CDR3 length: 16
CDR3 protein: CSSSQVGSSGANVLTF
CDR3 DNA: TGTTCCAGCAGTCAAGTTGGGAGCTCTGGGGCCAACGTCCTGACTTTC

clone size: -
D gene: TRBD1
J gene: TRBJ1-3
V gene: TRBV14
CDR3 length: 18
CDR3 protein: CASSQDRVRGTFLNTIYF
CDR3 DNA: TGTGCCAGCAGCCAAGATCGGGTCAGGGGGACCTTTTTAAACACCATATATTTT

clone size: -
D gene: TRBD1
J gene: TRBJ1-1
V gene: TRBV7-9
CDR3 length: 14
CDR3 protein: CASSPGTVNTEAFF
CDR3 DNA: TGTGCCAGCAGCCCCGGGACAGTGAACACTGAAGCTTTCTTT

clone size: -
D gene: -
J gene: TRBJ2-7
V gene: TRBV20-1
CDR3 length: 11
CDR3 protein: CSANRGYEQYF
CDR3 DNA: TGCAGTGCTAATCGGGGCTACGAGCAGTACTTC

clone size: -
D gene: -
J gene: TRBJ2-2
V gene: TRBV9
CDR3 length: 15
CDR3 protein: CASSVGLLNTGELFF
CDR3 DNA: TGTGCCAGCAGCGTGGGACTCCTGAACACCGGGGAGCTGTTTTTT

clone size: -
D gene: -
J gene: TRBJ2-5
V gene: TRBV6-5
CDR3 length: 14
CDR3 protein: CASSYSKRRETQYF
CDR3 DNA: TGTGCCAGCAGTTACTCTAAGCGTAGAGAGACCCAGTACTTC

clone size: once
D gene: -
J gene: TRBJ2-5
V gene: TRBV6-5
CDR3 length: 11
CDR3 protein: CASKEQETQYF
CDR3 DNA: TGTGCCAGCAAGGAGCAAGAGACCCAGTACTTC

clone size: -
D gene: TRBD1
J gene: TRBJ2-7
V gene: TRBV5-6
CDR3 length: 15
CDR3 protein: CASSDRGQLAYEQYF
CDR3 DNA: TGTGCCAGCAGCGATCGGGGACAGCTGGCCTACGAGCAGTACTTC

clone size: -
D gene: -
J gene: TRBJ2-5
V gene: TRBV19
CDR3 length: 14
CDR3 protein: CASSIGGGGETQYF
CDR3 DNA: TGTGCCAGTAGTATAGGGGGAGGGGGAGAGACCCAGTACTTC

clone size: -
D gene: TRBD1
J gene: TRBJ1-1
V gene: TRBV30
CDR3 length: 17
CDR3 protein: CAWSPGQGRIWNTEAFF
CDR3 DNA: TGTGCCTGGAGTCCGGGACAGGGACGAATCTGGAACACTGAAGCTTTCTTT

clone size: -
D gene: -
J gene: TRBJ2-1
V gene: TRBV4-1
CDR3 length: 15
CDR3 protein: CASSHLGLPIDEQFF
CDR3 DNA: TGCGCCAGCAGCCACCTGGGACTCCCCATCGATGAGCAGTTCTTC

clone size: -
D gene: TRBD2
J gene: TRBJ2-1
V gene: TRBV11-3
CDR3 length: 14
CDR3 protein: CASSKMGLADEQFF
CDR3 DNA: TGTGCCAGCAGCAAAATGGGACTAGCAGATGAGCAGTTCTTC

clone size: -
D gene: -
J gene: TRBJ1-5
V gene: TRBV6-1
CDR3 length: 16
CDR3 protein: CASSERVTLVDQPQHF
CDR3 DNA: TGTGCCAGCAGTGAACGGGTGACCCTGGTAGATCAGCCCCAGCATTTT

clone size: once
D gene: TRBD2
J gene: TRBJ2-1
V gene: TRBV7-6
CDR3 length: 17
CDR3 protein: CASSFLAGGPNYNEQFF
CDR3 DNA: TGTGCCAGCAGCTTTCTAGCGGGGGGGCCCAACTACAATGAGCAGTTCTTC

clone size: -
D gene: TRBD1
J gene: TRBJ2-2
V gene: TRBV4-3
CDR3 length: 15
CDR3 protein: CASSQRDRAVGELFF
CDR3 DNA: TGCGCCAGCAGCCAGCGGGACAGGGCAGTCGGGGAGCTGTTTTTT

clone size: -
D gene: TRBD1
J gene: TRBJ2-5
V gene: TRBV5-1
CDR3 length: 14
CDR3 protein: CASTIPGQEETQYF
CDR3 DNA: TGCGCCAGCACCATCCCCGGACAGGAGGAGACCCAGTACTTC

clone size: -
D gene: -
J gene: TRBJ1-1
V gene: TRBV5-6
CDR3 length: 15
CDR3 protein: CASSTFTAGSTEAFF
CDR3 DNA: TGTGCCAGCAGCACATTCACAGCGGGCAGCACTGAAGCTTTCTTT

clone size: few
D gene: -
J gene: TRBJ2-7
V gene: TRBV7-9
CDR3 length: 11
CDR3 protein: CASSLLYEQYF
CDR3 DNA: TGTGCCAGCAGCTTACTCTACGAGCAGTACTTC

clone size: -
D gene: TRBD1
J gene: TRBJ1-2
V gene: TRBV5-1
CDR3 length: 15
CDR3 protein: CASRLDPGQSYGYTF
CDR3 DNA: TGCGCCAGCAGATTGGACCCGGGACAGAGTTATGGCTACACCTTC

clone size: -
D gene: -
J gene: TRBJ2-6
V gene: TRBV5-1
CDR3 length: 19
CDR3 protein: CASSLAGWALGSGANVLTF
CDR3 DNA: TGCGCCAGCAGCTTGGCCGGTTGGGCCCTGGGCTCTGGGGCCAACGTCCTGACTTTC

clone size: -
D gene: TRBD2
J gene: TRBJ2-3
V gene: TRBV7-3
CDR3 length: 17
CDR3 protein: CASSPGGSSGSTDTQYF
CDR3 DNA: TGTGCCAGCAGCCCCGGGGGGAGTAGCGGAAGCACAGATACGCAGTATTTT

clone size: -
D gene: TRBD1
J gene: TRBJ1-6
V gene: TRBV28
CDR3 length: 13
CDR3 protein: CASAKQGYSPLHF
CDR3 DNA: TGTGCCAGCGCGAAACAGGGGTACTCACCCCTCCACTTT

clone size: -
D gene: TRBD2
J gene: TRBJ2-1
V gene: TRBV9
CDR3 length: 16
CDR3 protein: CASSVVTSGSYNEQFF
CDR3 DNA: TGTGCCAGCAGCGTAGTTACTAGCGGTTCCTACAATGAGCAGTTCTTC

clone size: -
D gene: TRBD2
J gene: TRBJ2-7
V gene: TRBV9
CDR3 length: 18
CDR3 protein: CASSPRMARGVISYEQYF
CDR3 DNA: TGTGCCAGCAGCCCCCGGATGGCCCGGGGGGTCATCTCCTACGAGCAGTACTTC

clone size: -
D gene: TRBD1
J gene: TRBJ1-1
V gene: TRBV7-7
CDR3 length: 15
CDR3 protein: CASSPQGSKYTEAFF
CDR3 DNA: TGTGCTAGCAGCCCACAGGGGTCGAAGTACACTGAAGCTTTCTTT

clone size: -
D gene: TRBD1
J gene: TRBJ1-3
V gene: TRBV5-1
CDR3 length: 15
CDR3 protein: CASSSGTGDQGTIYF
CDR3 DNA: TGCGCCAGCAGCTCGGGGACAGGGGACCAAGGCACCATATATTTT

clone size: -
D gene: TRBD1
J gene: TRBJ1-6
V gene: TRBV11-3
CDR3 length: 13
CDR3 protein: CASSPGTGSPLHF
CDR3 DNA: TGTGCCAGCAGCCCCGGGACAGGTTCACCCCTCCACTTT

clone size: -
D gene: -
J gene: TRBJ2-5
V gene: TRBV14
CDR3 length: 14
CDR3 protein: CASSRQGMGETQYF
CDR3 DNA: TGTGCCAGCAGCCGCCAGGGGATGGGGGAGACCCAGTACTTC

clone size: -
D gene: -
J gene: TRBJ1-1
V gene: TRBV11-3
CDR3 length: 13
CDR3 protein: CASSFSGGTEAFF
CDR3 DNA: TGTGCCAGCAGCTTTTCCGGGGGCACTGAAGCTTTCTTT

clone size: -
D gene: TRBD1
J gene: TRBJ2-7
V gene: TRBV28
CDR3 length: 14
CDR3 protein: CASSTRQGSYEQYF
CDR3 DNA: TGTGCCAGCAGTACCCGACAGGGGTCCTACGAGCAGTACTTC

clone size: -
D gene: -
J gene: TRBJ1-2
V gene: TRBV9
CDR3 length: 13
CDR3 protein: CASSVAGVYGYTF
CDR3 DNA: TGTGCCAGCAGCGTAGCAGGGGTCTATGGCTACACCTTC

clone size: once
D gene: TRBD1
J gene: TRBJ1-6
V gene: TRBV2
CDR3 length: 15
CDR3 protein: CASSEPDRGDSPLHF
CDR3 DNA: TGTGCCAGCAGTGAACCCGACAGGGGTGATTCACCCCTCCACTTT

clone size: -
D gene: -
J gene: TRBJ2-6
V gene: TRBV2
CDR3 length: 14
CDR3 protein: CASQQGSGANGLTF
CDR3 DNA: TGTGCCAGCCAACAGGGCTCTGGGGCCAACGGCCTGACTTTC

clone size: -
D gene: TRBD1
J gene: TRBJ1-5
V gene: TRBV2
CDR3 length: 13
CDR3 protein: CASSGQVEQPQHF
CDR3 DNA: TGTGCCAGCAGCGGACAGGTGGAACAGCCCCAGCATTTT

clone size: -
D gene: -
J gene: TRBJ2-1
V gene: TRBV11-3
CDR3 length: 12
CDR3 protein: CASSFYGNEQFF
CDR3 DNA: TGTGCCAGCAGCTTTTACGGGAATGAGCAGTTCTTC

clone size: -
D gene: TRBD2
J gene: TRBJ2-2
V gene: TRBV10-2
CDR3 length: 15
CDR3 protein: CASSVASGSTGELFF
CDR3 DNA: TGCGCCAGCAGTGTGGCTAGCGGGAGCACCGGGGAGCTGTTTTTT

clone size: -
D gene: TRBD2
J gene: TRBJ2-1
V gene: TRBV9
CDR3 length: 20
CDR3 protein: CASSVDRGLAGQSSYNEQFF
CDR3 DNA: TGTGCCAGCAGCGTAGATCGGGGACTAGCGGGACAAAGCTCCTACAATGAGCAGTTCTTC

clone size: -
D gene: TRBD2
J gene: TRBJ2-3
V gene: TRBV28
CDR3 length: 16
CDR3 protein: CASSLSSGGATDTQYF
CDR3 DNA: TGTGCCAGCAGTTTATCTAGCGGGGGGGCCACAGATACGCAGTATTTT

clone size: -
D gene: TRBD1
J gene: TRBJ1-2
V gene: TRBV11-2
CDR3 length: 15
CDR3 protein: CASSDHRGANYGYTF
CDR3 DNA: TGTGCCAGCAGCGACCACAGGGGAGCTAACTATGGCTACACCTTC

clone size: -
D gene: -
J gene: TRBJ1-4
V gene: TRBV11-2
CDR3 length: 15
CDR3 protein: CASRGERGSGEKLFF
CDR3 DNA: TGTGCCAGCAGAGGCGAGAGGGGGTCTGGCGAAAAACTGTTTTTT

clone size: -
D gene: -
J gene: TRBJ2-3
V gene: TRBV7-9
CDR3 length: 15
CDR3 protein: CASSVLLASMDTQYF
CDR3 DNA: TGTGCCAGCAGCGTATTACTAGCATCCATGGATACGCAGTATTTT

clone size: -
D gene: -
J gene: TRBJ2-7
V gene: TRBV4-1
CDR3 length: 13
CDR3 protein: CASSRGAPHEQYF
CDR3 DNA: TGCGCCAGCAGTCGGGGGGCACCCCACGAGCAGTACTTC

clone size: -
D gene: TRBD1
J gene: TRBJ1-1
V gene: TRBV7-9
CDR3 length: 15
CDR3 protein: CASSSGQVVWTEAFF
CDR3 DNA: TGTGCCAGCAGCTCGGGACAGGTTGTATGGACTGAAGCTTTCTTT

clone size: once
D gene: -
J gene: TRBJ1-1
V gene: TRBV20-1
CDR3 length: 11
CDR3 protein: CSARAGVGAFF
CDR3 DNA: TGCAGTGCTAGAGCGGGGGTGGGGGCTTTCTTT

clone size: -
D gene: -
J gene: TRBJ2-7
V gene: TRBV6-5
CDR3 length: 15
CDR3 protein: CASSYSNPTSYEQYF
CDR3 DNA: TGTGCCAGCAGTTACTCGAACCCGACTTCCTACGAGCAGTACTTC

clone size: few
D gene: -
J gene: TRBJ1-5
V gene: TRBV15
CDR3 length: 13
CDR3 protein: CATSIRGNQPQHF
CDR3 DNA: TGTGCCACCAGCATCAGGGGCAATCAGCCCCAGCATTTT

clone size: -
D gene: TRBD2
J gene: TRBJ2-5
V gene: TRBV10-3
CDR3 length: 15
CDR3 protein: CASTGTSGSGETQYF
CDR3 DNA: TGTGCCTCCACCGGGACTAGCGGGAGTGGGGAGACCCAGTACTTC

clone size: -
D gene: -
J gene: TRBJ2-7
V gene: TRBV11-2
CDR3 length: 14
CDR3 protein: CASSLDRGLVEQYF
CDR3 DNA: TGTGCCAGCAGCTTAGACAGGGGTTTGGTTGAGCAGTACTTC

clone size: -
D gene: TRBD1
J gene: TRBJ2-7
V gene: TRBV18
CDR3 length: 17
CDR3 protein: CASSQYTFRDRGHEQYF
CDR3 DNA: TGTGCCAGCTCACAGTACACATTCCGGGACAGGGGCCACGAGCAGTACTTC

clone size: -
D gene: TRBD1
J gene: TRBJ1-2
V gene: TRBV7-2
CDR3 length: 14
CDR3 protein: CASSSSTGDYGYTF
CDR3 DNA: TGTGCCAGCAGCTCATCGACAGGGGACTATGGCTACACCTTC

clone size: -
D gene: TRBD2
J gene: TRBJ2-2
V gene: TRBV5-1
CDR3 length: 16
CDR3 protein: CASSFRGRAETGELFF
CDR3 DNA: TGCGCCAGCAGCTTTCGAGGGAGGGCCGAGACCGGGGAGCTGTTTTTT

clone size: -
D gene: -
J gene: TRBJ2-5
V gene: TRBV28
CDR3 length: 13
CDR3 protein: CASSFQWQETQYF
CDR3 DNA: TGTGCCAGCAGTTTTCAGTGGCAAGAGACCCAGTACTTC

clone size: -
D gene: TRBD2
J gene: TRBJ2-1
V gene: TRBV5-1
CDR3 length: 14
CDR3 protein: CASSGSGDRNEQFF
CDR3 DNA: TGCGCCAGCAGCGGTAGCGGGGATCGGAATGAGCAGTTCTTC

clone size: -
D gene: -
J gene: TRBJ2-1
V gene: TRBV28
CDR3 length: 16
CDR3 protein: CASSLAGSWSYNEQFF
CDR3 DNA: TGTGCCAGCAGTTTAGCCGGGAGCTGGTCCTACAATGAGCAGTTCTTC

clone size: -
D gene: -
J gene: TRBJ1-3
V gene: TRBV6-5
CDR3 length: 15
CDR3 protein: CASKSGQRYGNTIYF
CDR3 DNA: TGTGCCAGCAAGAGCGGCCAGAGATATGGAAACACCATATATTTT

clone size: -
D gene: TRBD2
J gene: TRBJ2-1
V gene: TRBV30
CDR3 length: 14
CDR3 protein: CAWSVPGGVGEQFF
CDR3 DNA: TGTGCCTGGAGTGTACCGGGAGGAGTGGGTGAGCAGTTCTTC

clone size: -
D gene: -
J gene: TRBJ1-3
V gene: TRBV2
CDR3 length: 17
CDR3 protein: CASSSPPGGYSGNTIYF
CDR3 DNA: TGTGCCAGCAGCTCTCCCCCCGGCGGGTACTCTGGAAACACCATATATTTT